This record concerns one T cell receptor beta chain sequence. The sample holds a few counts of this clonotype. Its specific antigen is unknown. Base qualities were left out, and no much larger clone turns up one base away. TCR beta repertoires were profiled from peripheral blood of 10 to 15 young patients with multiple sclerosis to demonstrate the VDJtools post-analysis software. The patients with multiple sclerosis were children and adolescents between about 6 and 16 years of age. This sample stems from a study of post-analysis software for immune sequencing data (dated by TCRdb to the mid-2010s). As for the study more broadly: Disease courses on record covered relapsing-remitting, secondary progressive and progressive-relapsing multiple sclerosis, though some patients had no subtype annotation. The multiple sclerosis patient repertoires were compared with 11 previously published healthy control repertoires from donors aged roughly 6 to 27 years. A subset of samples was prepared in parallel using single-end sample barcoding, then pooled and co-amplified after Illumina adapter ligation. Points the paper makes about the study in general: The control group was slightly older than the multiple sclerosis patient group. Direct clustering with F measure revealed strong co-clustering of samples prepared in the same batch, which led to a batch-effect correction. Multiple sclerosis patients had significantly lower normalized Chao1 diversity than controls, a result that suggests substantial peripheral T-cell clonal expansion. About 5 TRBV segments, including TRBV5-6, TRBV5-1 and TRBV20-1, were significantly more frequent in patients than controls.

Library preparation used PCR. Sequencing took place on an Illumina HiSeq 2500. To reduce PCR and sequencing biases, unique molecular identifiers were incorporated into the TCR beta cDNA libraries. Every 1 to 10 million input T cells yielded 500,000 or so cDNA molecules, meaning each molecule approximated one T cell. The patient libraries were prepared and sequenced using the same protocol as the earlier healthy control dataset. Samples belonging to the same batch were prepared together, multiplexed and sequenced on a shared HiSeq lane. Turning to the authors' computational methods: Raw barcoded reads were processed with MIGEC, discarding single-read molecular identifier groups before consensus assembly and CDR3 extraction. Clonotype tables were post-analysed with VDJtools, normalizing diversity by down-sampling all datasets to the smallest sample size. In repertoire overlap clustering, CDR3 amino acid sequences, but not nucleotide sequences, were matched to correct batch-related cross-sample contamination. The raw public data were reprocessed by TCRdb itself: fastp quality trimming at Q25, MiXCR clonotype calling, in-frame beta chains only. CDR3 protein sequences are deduplicated, and each keeps its most common genes and DNA. None of the V and J calls come from the authors' own analysis; TCRdb made them. This sample is represented by roughly 600,000 distinct CDR3 sequences; 40% to 50% of them were singletons. The ten largest clones add up to over 1.5% of the sample.

V drops 2 bases and J drops 4 bases, leaving 7 bases in between. Reading from cysteine to phenylalanine, the CDR3 counts 12 amino acids. Left in the record is the CDR3 DNA by itself, 36 bases read in frame from the first base. According to the germline V gene (reference sequence), CDR1 reads GTSNPN and CDR2 reads SVGIG. Sequences were obtained from blood. This receptor was obtained from a girl aged 5-17 years with multiple sclerosis. This receptor chain uses TRBV30 and TRBJ2-3; a confident D gene designation cannot be given. The DNA sequence is given as TGTGCCTGGAGTTTCAGGCCAGATACGCAGTATTTT. It translates to CAWSFRPDTQYF.